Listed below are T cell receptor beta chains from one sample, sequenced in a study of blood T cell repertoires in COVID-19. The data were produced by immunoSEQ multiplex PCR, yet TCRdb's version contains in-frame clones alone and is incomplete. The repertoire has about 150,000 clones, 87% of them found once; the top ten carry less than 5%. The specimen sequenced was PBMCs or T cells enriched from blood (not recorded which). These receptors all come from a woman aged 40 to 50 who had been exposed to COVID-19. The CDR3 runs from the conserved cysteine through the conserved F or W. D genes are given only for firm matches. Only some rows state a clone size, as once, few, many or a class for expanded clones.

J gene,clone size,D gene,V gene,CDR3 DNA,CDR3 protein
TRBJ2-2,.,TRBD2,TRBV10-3,TGTGCCATCAGGACGGGACTAGCGGACACCGGGGAGCTGTTTTTT,CAIRTGLADTGELFF
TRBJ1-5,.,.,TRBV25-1,TGTGCCAGCAGTCGAGCTGATAATCAGCCCCAGCATTTT,CASSRADNQPQHF
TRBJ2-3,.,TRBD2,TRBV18,TGTGCCAGCTCACCACTAGCGGGGGGTACCACAGATACGCAGTATTTT,CASSPLAGGTTDTQYF
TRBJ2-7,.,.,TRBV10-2,TGCGCCAGCAGCCTCCCGGGGGCCTACGAGCAGTACTTC,CASSLPGAYEQYF
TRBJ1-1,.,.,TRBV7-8,TGTGCCAGCCACCCATCGGGGGAGGATACTGAAGCTTTCTTT,CASHPSGEDTEAFF
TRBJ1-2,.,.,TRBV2,TGTGCCAGCAGTGAAGGGAGGACGGGGATTTATGGCTACACCTTC,CASSEGRTGIYGYTF
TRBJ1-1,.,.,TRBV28,TGTGCCAGCACCACTCGCACTGAAGCTTTCTTT,CASTTRTEAFF
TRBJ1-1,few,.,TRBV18,TGTGCCAGCTCACCCGGGGGGGGCGCAGGTAACACTGAAGCTTTCTTT,CASSPGGGAGNTEAFF
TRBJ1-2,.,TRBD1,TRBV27,TGTGCCAGCAGAGTTGTAGGGGGCTACTACGGCTACACCTTC,CASRVVGGYYGYTF
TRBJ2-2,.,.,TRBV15,TGTGCCACCAGCAGAGATCGCCAGGACAGACCCTACACCGGGGAGCTGTTTTTT,CATSRDRQDRPYTGELFF
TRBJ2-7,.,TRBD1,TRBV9,TGTGCCAGCAGCCCTCGGGACAGGTCCTACGAGCAGTACTTC,CASSPRDRSYEQYF
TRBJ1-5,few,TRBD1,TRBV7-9,TGTGCCAGCAGCGACGTTAAGGGGGCGGCTAGCAATCAGCCCCAGCATTTT,CASSDVKGAASNQPQHF
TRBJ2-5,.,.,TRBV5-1,TGCGCCAGCAGCCCGGGGGCGGCGGGGGCCATCGGAGAGACCCAGTACTTC,CASSPGAAGAIGETQYF
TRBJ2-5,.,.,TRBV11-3,TGTGCCAGCAGCGCCGTGGGGGCAGGGAAGGTGGACCAAGAGACCCAGTACTTC,CASSAVGAGKVDQETQYF
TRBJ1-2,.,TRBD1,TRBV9,TGTGCCAGCAGCCCGGGGACAGGCACCTATGGCTACACCTTC,CASSPGTGTYGYTF
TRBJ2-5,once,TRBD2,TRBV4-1,TGCGCCAGCAGCCAAGGGGTAGCGGGACCCTTGGGGACCCAGTACTTC,CASSQGVAGPLGTQYF
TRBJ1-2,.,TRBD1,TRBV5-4,TGTGCCACTTCAGGGGGGACTAACTATGGCTACACCTTC,CATSGGTNYGYTF
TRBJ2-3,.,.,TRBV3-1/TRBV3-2,TGTGCCAGCAGCCTCTCGAACCGGGGGAGTGGGGATACGCAGTATTTT,CASSLSNRGSGDTQYF
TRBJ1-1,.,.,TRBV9,TGTGCCAGCAGTGCCGGGACAAGTTTTGAAGCTTTCTTT,CASSAGTSFEAFF
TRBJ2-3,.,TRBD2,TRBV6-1,TGTGCCAGCAGTGTCCGTCCCTCCGTTTGGACTAGCGGGGCCACAGATACGCAGTATTTT,CASSVRPSVWTSGATDTQYF
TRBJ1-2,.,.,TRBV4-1,TGCGCCAGCAGCCAAGCAGGGAATAAGGACTATGGCTACACCTTC,CASSQAGNKDYGYTF
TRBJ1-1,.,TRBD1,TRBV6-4,TGTGCCAGTAAAAGACAGGGCACGACTGAAGCTTTCTTT,CASKRQGTTEAFF
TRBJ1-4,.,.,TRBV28,TGTGCCAGCAGTTTATACCCAGCAACTAATGAAAAACTGTTTTTT,CASSLYPATNEKLFF
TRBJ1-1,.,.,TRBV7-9,TGTGCCAGCAGCTTAGCGCAGGGTAGGCACACTGAAGCTTTCTTT,CASSLAQGRHTEAFF
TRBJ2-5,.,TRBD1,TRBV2,TGTGCCAGCAGTGACCGACAGGGCCGAGAGACCCAGTACTTC,CASSDRQGRETQYF
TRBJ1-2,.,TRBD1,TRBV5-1,TGCGCCAGCAGCTTGACCCCAGGGGACAGGGACCGCTATGGCTACACCTTC,CASSLTPGDRDRYGYTF
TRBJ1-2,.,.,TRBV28,TGTGCCAGCAGTTCAAGGGGCTGGGCACGTGGCTACACCTTC,CASSSRGWARGYTF
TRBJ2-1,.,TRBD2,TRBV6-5,TGTGCCAGCAGGCGGGCGGGGGGCGATGAGCAGTTCTTC,CASRRAGGDEQFF